This T cell receptor (beta chain) emerged from a study of cytomegalovirus exposure and HLA in healthy donors. As to this clone: Its antigen remains unidentified.

Each of the donors was a healthy bone marrow donor. Both 60 Vbeta primers and 13 Jbeta primers went into the PCR. Produced via immunoSEQ multiplex PCR; TCRdb's table is partial and in-frame only. The listing records roughly 200,000 clones. The CDR3 contains 15 residues. V was pared by 1 base and J by 3 bases, with 7 bases of the junction left unmatched. Germline values: CDR1 SGHRS, CDR2 YFSETQ. Study results and caveats: In a later analysis, HLA-associated beta chains showed higher expansion and lower generation probabilities than comparable chains. Fewer N-insertions than the roughly 600-donor mean were reportedly shown by an Asian-associated ancestry cluster in a later analysis.

Sequences were obtained from PBMCs. The chain combines TRBV5-1 with TRBJ2-7; 7 bases are a match to TRBD2. The receptor comes from a man aged 30-40 years in good health and CMV-seronegative. This CDR3 reads CASSLLASGDYEQYF. The CDR3 nucleotides are TGCGCCAGCAGCTTGTTGGCTAGCGGAGACTACGAGCAGTACTTC.